One sample yielded the 3 T cell receptor beta chains listed below, sequenced in a study of shared clonotypes between healthy human individuals. Some clones are missing from TCRdb's copy, which holds only in-frame ones; the method was immunoSEQ multiplex PCR. This table has some 2,000,000 clones, about 95% appearing once. Naive CD8 cells comprised CD45RO-negative, CCR7-positively selected cells, excluding terminally differentiated effector memory CD45RA+ cells. The sequencing sample was made of naive CD8+ T cells sorted from blood. The receptor source for this set is a man between 18 and 35 years old in good health.

Regarding this clone: A read error may account for a junction end that differs from germline. The J gene is TRBJ2-1, the V gene TRBV7-7, with 8 nucleotides matching TRBD2. This CDR3 is built from 15 residues. Germline V gene lookup returns CDR1 SSHAT and CDR2 FNYEAQ (reference sequence). The chain's CDR3 is CASSLVLADYNEQFF. CDR3 nucleotides: TGTGCTAGCAGCTTAGTACTAGCGGACTACAATGAGCAGTTCTTC.

The chain combines TRBV10-2 with TRBJ2-2, with 8 nucleotides matching TRBD1. Germline-derived CDR1 and CDR2 are WSHSY and SAAADI. This CDR3 comprises 15 residues. J was trimmed by 7 bases and V by 3 bases; bases with no gene match: 7. The CDR3 sequence: CASSDPGGAIGELFF. The CDR3 nucleotides are TGCGCCAGCAGTGACCCAGGGGGCGCTATCGGGGAGCTGTTTTTT.

V usage is TRBV4-1 and J usage is TRBJ2-3; a possible D gene is TRBD2 (5 bases). Looked up from germline, CDR1 is MGHRA and CDR2 is YSYEKL. Trimming shortened V by 0 bases and J by 4 bases, and 14 bases separated the two germline ends. This CDR3 is 16 amino acids long. CDR3 region: CASSQETDSLPDTQYF. CDR3 DNA: TGCGCCAGCAGCCAAGAAACGGACTCCCTACCAGATACGCAGTATTTT.